This T cell receptor (beta chain) originates from a study of T cells in localized non-small cell lung cancer. Broader study findings: Tumor showed lower T cell clonality than uninvolved adjacent lung, where it was highest. Longer overall survival was seen with higher T cell density measured in blood.

In regard to this clone: What it binds is unknown.

The data were produced by immunoSEQ multiplex PCR, yet TCRdb's version contains in-frame clones alone and is incomplete. The data hold almost 65,000 clones, with around 90% observed a single time. The length of the CDR3 is 14 residues. Germline CDR1 and CDR2: ENHRY and SYGVKD. V was shortened by 4 bases and J by 7 bases, with 16 bases between the two germline ends. V usage is TRBV10-3 and J usage is TRBJ1-2, with D possibly TRBD1 on 6 matching bases. Sequenced material: peripheral blood, taken before any cancer treatment. This TCR came from a woman aged 40-70 years with stage I lung adenocarcinoma. CDR3 nucleotide sequence: TGTGCCATCAGTGTCGGCCCGGGGGCGCCTGGCTACACCTTC. Protein: CAISVGPGAPGYTF.